These 14 T cell receptor beta chains originate from one sample sequenced in a study of T cells expressing NK-cell markers. One entry per CDR3 protein, without DNA, is what TCRdb gives after re-calling the 5' RACE reads. The repertoire table contains about 150,000 distinct CDR3 sequences. Sequenced: blood T cells: a sorted CD56 or NKG2C T cell subset, CD4+ or CD8+ T cells, or bulk PBMC T cells (not recorded which). The receptors here all came from a man between 18 and 69 years old in good health.

The chain joins TRBV30 to TRBJ1-1; TCRdb calls TRBD1, which cannot be checked without DNA. CDR3 length: 11 amino acids. Per germline, CDR1 GTSNPN and CDR2 SVGIG (reference sequence). CDR3 protein: CAWGQGAEAFF. Filled out from reference TRBV30 and TRBJ1-1, the complete variable domain reads SQTIHQWPATLVQPVGSPLSLECTVEGTSNPNLYWYRQAAGRGLQLLFYSVGIGQISSEVPQNLSASRPQDRQFILSSKKLLLSDSGFYLCAWGQGAEAFFGQGTRLTVV.

The V gene is TRBV28, the J gene TRBJ2-7; TCRdb names TRBD1, which stays unverified in the absence of DNA. The germline gives CDR1 MDHEN, CDR2 SYDVKM. This CDR3 comprises 15 residues. The CDR3 reads CASSFGTGGIYEQYF.

The chain uses TRBV11-1 and TRBJ2-3; lacking DNA, the TRBD2 call made by TCRdb goes unchecked. The CDR3 consists of 18 residues. CDR1 and CDR2 from the germline V gene are SGHAT and FQDESV (reference sequence). CDR3 in amino acids: CASSFSSGGTVVSDTQYF.

CDR3 sequence reads: CASSFTVGDTEAFF. The chain combines TRBV11-2 with TRBJ1-1; TCRdb reports TRBD1, a call that lacks DNA to check it against. The germline gives CDR1 SGHAT, CDR2 FQNNGV. The CDR3 spans 14 residues.

V gene TRBV3-1 combines with J gene TRBJ2-5. Germline-derived CDR1 and CDR2 are LGHDT and YNNKEL (reference sequence). The CDR3 contains 17 residues. This CDR3 is CASSPREITVDQETQYF.

The chain carries TRBV5-1 and TRBJ1-2. The germline V gene has CDR1 SGHRS and CDR2 YFSETQ. The CDR3 loop spans 13 amino acids. The CDR3 loop reads CASRTDKPYGYTF.

The J gene is TRBJ2-7, the V gene TRBV20-1; TCRdb reports TRBD2, a call that lacks DNA to check it against. Germline V gene data show CDR1 as DFQATT and CDR2 as SNEGSKA (reference sequence). The CDR3 covers 13 residues. The CDR3 sequence: CSAILAEPYEQYF.

The chain is built from TRBV6-5 and TRBJ1-5; the D call from TCRdb, TRBD1, cannot be confirmed without DNA. Germline lookup yields CDR1 MNHEY and CDR2 SVGAGI. The CDR3 covers 15 residues. The chain's CDR3 is CASSYSAGQGQPQHF.

The CDR3 loop reads CASRLNRSPYGYTF. The gene calls are TRBV6-5 and TRBJ1-2. The length of the CDR3 is 14 residues. In germline, CDR1 is MNHEY, CDR2 SVGAGI.

The chain couples TRBV7-9 to TRBJ2-1; the TRBD1 assignment by TCRdb is unverifiable without DNA. The germline V gene has CDR1 SEHNR and CDR2 FQNEAQ (reference sequence). CDR3 length: 17 residues. CDR3 in amino acids: CASSPRQGAIFYNEQFF. The entire variable domain, with the rest obtained from reference TRBV7-9 and TRBJ2-1, is as follows: DTGVSQNPRHKITKRGQNVTFRCDPISEHNRLYWYRQTLGQGPEFLTYFQNEAQLEKSRLLSDRFSAERPKGSFSTLEIQRTEQGDSAMYLCASSPRQGAIFYNEQFFGPGTRLTVL.

The chain is built from TRBV20-1 and TRBJ2-7; TCRdb's D call of TRBD1 is untestable without DNA. The germline V gene has CDR1 DFQATT and CDR2 SNEGSKA (reference sequence). CDR3 length equals 14 residues. This CDR3 reads CSASEGGGPEEQYF.

The chain employs TRBV4-1 and TRBJ2-7; lacking DNA, the TRBD1 call made by TCRdb goes unchecked. Germline-derived CDR1 and CDR2 are MGHRA and YSYEKL. This CDR3 is 14 amino acids long. The CDR3 protein is CASSPRDGSYEQYF.

V and J are TRBV7-9 and TRBJ1-5; as DNA is missing, the TRBD1 call by TCRdb cannot be tested. The CDR3 is made up of 14 amino acids. Germline loops: CDR1 SEHNR, CDR2 FQNEAQ (reference sequence). The CDR3 sequence is CASSLAGAGQPQHF.

The V gene is TRBV15, the J gene TRBJ2-2; TCRdb selects TRBD2, and the lack of DNA leaves this call unchecked. Per the germline V gene, CDR1 is LNHNV and CDR2 is YYDKDF (reference sequence). The CDR3 has 16 residues. This CDR3 reads CATSRVLAGYPGELFF. The entire variable domain, with the rest obtained from reference TRBV15 and TRBJ2-2, is as follows: DAMVIQNPRYQVTQFGKPVTLSCSQTLNHNVMYWYQQKSSQAPKLLFHYYDKDFNNEADTPDNFQSRRPNTSFCFLDIRSPGLGDTAMYLCATSRVLAGYPGELFFGEGSRLTVL.